These 11 T cell receptor beta chains came from one sample sequenced in a study of blood T cells in healthy people across ages. Using a J-beta primer mix together with a sample-barcoded 5' primer, a second PCR was run for about 6 to 12 cycles. In TCRdb, the 5' RACE reads were re-called with MiXCR into one record per CDR3 protein. This sample has about 560,000 distinct CDR3 sequences, with about 27% found just once. This same sample was also taken into another study, of T cells of mothers and their children.

Sequencing was carried out using blood. The receptors here all came from a boy between 2 and 10 years old in good health.

In DNA form, the CDR3 reads TGTGCCACCAGCAGAGTGGCGAGATCCTACGAGCAGTACTTC. Protein product: CATSRVARSYEQYF. The rearrangement links TRBV15 to TRBJ2-7; D is unclear. Germline-derived CDR1 and CDR2 are LNHNV and YYDKDF (reference sequence). CDR3 length equals 14 residues. V was pared by 1 base and J by 1 base, with 8 bases between.

The rearrangement joins TRBV4-3 to TRBJ2-7; D not certain. This CDR3 has 15 amino acids. The V end was cut by 0 bases, the J end by 1 base, with 10 bases between. Looked up from germline, CDR1 is LGHNA and CDR2 is YSLEER. CDR3 nucleotide sequence: TGCGCCAGCAGCCAAGACTACCTTACGTCCTACGAGCAGTACTTC. Translated, it gives CASSQDYLTSYEQYF.

V gene TRBV12-3 or TRBV12-4 combines with J gene TRBJ2-5; 12 bases are a match to TRBD2. The DNA end lines up better with TRBJ2-1; the J call may be wrong. The CDR3 spans 16 residues. CDR3 amino acids: CASSLALAGGMDEQFF. CDR3 in DNA: TGTGCCAGCAGTTTAGCACTAGCGGGAGGTATGGATGAGCAGTTCTTC.

The gene calls are TRBV11-1 and TRBJ2-6; D ambiguous. Germline CDR1 SGHAT, CDR2 FQDESV (reference sequence). Deletions cut 5 bases from V and 1 base from J, with 15 bases between. The CDR3 has 17 amino acids. The CDR3 loop reads CASSPQVVESGANVLTF. For the CDR3, the DNA is TGTGCCAGCAGCCCCCAGGTTGTCGAGTCTGGGGCCAACGTCCTGACTTTC. The full variable domain, rest sourced from reference TRBV11-1 and TRBJ2-6, is EAEVAQSPRYKITEKSQAVAFWCDPISGHATLYWYRQILGQGPELLVQFQDESVVDDSQLPKDRFSAERLKGVDSTLKIQPAELGDSAMYLCASSPQVVESGANVLTFGAGSRLTVL.

The chain employs TRBV11-2 and TRBJ1-6; D is uncertain. CDR1 and CDR2 (germline): SGHAT, FQNNGV. V lost 3 bases and J lost 0, with 12 bases in between. The CDR3 totals 17 residues. In DNA form, the CDR3 reads TGTGCCAGCAGCTTTTTGGACCGGAGCTCCTATAATTCACCCCTCCACTTT. It translates to CASSFLDRSSYNSPLHF.

The chain links TRBV20-1 to TRBJ2-4, with D perhaps assigned TRBD1 or TRBD2 (5 bases each). Between the trimmed V and J ends, which lost 1 base and 7 bases, there was a span of 5 bases. Germline loops: CDR1 DFQATT, CDR2 SNEGSKA (reference sequence). This CDR3 comprises 11 residues. CDR3 nucleotides: TGCAGTGCTAGAGGGGGGAACATTCAGTACTTC. It yields the protein CSARGGNIQYF.

In its sample, this clonotype was seen a few times. The V call is TRBV6-2 or TRBV6-3, the J call TRBJ2-5; D is possibly TRBD1 (6 bases). The end of the DNA aligns better with TRBJ2-7, so the J call may be wrong. The CDR3 runs to 13 residues. Germline CDR1 is MNHEY and CDR2 is SVGEGT. The DNA of the CDR3 is TGTGCCAGCAGCAGGGACACCAGAGGCGAGCAGTACTTC. Protein: CASSRDTRGEQYF.

In this sample, this clonotype turned up a few times. The chain employs TRBV6-2 or TRBV6-3 and TRBJ2-1; D not resolved. The V gene lost 3 bases and the J gene lost 7 bases, with 7 bases spanning the gap. The germline gives CDR1 MNHEY, CDR2 SVGEGT. The CDR3 totals 12 residues. The CDR3 DNA follows: TGTGCCAGCAGTTATGGCCCAAATGAGCAGTTCTTC. This gives the protein CASSYGPNEQFF.

The chain recombines TRBV6-6 with TRBJ1-1; D perhaps matches TRBD1 (5 bases). This CDR3 has 11 amino acids. CDR1 and CDR2 from the germline V gene are MNHNY and SVGAGI (reference sequence). The ends were cut back, 8 bases at V and 7 bases at J, with 11 bases in the middle. The DNA for the CDR3 is TGTGCCAGCGGACGGGACTTTGAAGCTTTCTTT. As protein: CASGRDFEAFF.

This clonotype was detected ten times or more. The V call is TRBV6-5, the J call TRBJ2-6; D remains ambiguous. The V gene lost 2 bases and the J gene lost 0 bases, with 5 bases spanning the gap. Germline lookup yields CDR1 MNHEY and CDR2 SVGAGI. The CDR3 runs to 15 residues. The CDR3 here is CASSYGVSGANVLTF. The CDR3 DNA sequence: TGTGCCAGCAGTTACGGAGTCTCTGGGGCCAACGTCCTGACTTTC.

The V call is TRBV19, the J call TRBJ2-5; 7 bases are a match to TRBD1. The junction had 9 bases not matched to a gene; V was cut back by 4 bases and J by 4 bases. The CDR3 loop spans 15 amino acids. In germline, CDR1 is LNHDA, CDR2 SQIVND (reference sequence). CDR3 in amino acids: CASSTPGTVGETQYF. The CDR3 bases are TGTGCCAGTAGTACCCCTGGGACAGTAGGAGAGACCCAGTACTTC.